This TCR beta chain was documented in a study of persistence of HIV-infected CD4 T cells. The immunoSEQ assay was version 4, run in survey mode. Sequenced by immunoSEQ multiplex PCR; TCRdb stores in-frame clones only, minus some. This table has about 45,000 clones, 80% to 95% appearing once. As for this clone: Antigen specificity is unknown.

The CDR3 is 17 amino acids. Germline V CDR1 and CDR2: MGHRA, YSYEKL. Trimming cost V 0 bases and J 10 bases; bases outside gene matches: 11. Study-level points and caveats: Within sorted populations, more oligoclonal TCRs accompanied more oligoclonal proviruses.

This nonspecific control used anti-CD3/anti-CD28 bead stimulation of CD4+ T cells. CD4+ T cells upregulating both CD40 ligand and CD69 were sorted as responding cells. Sequences were derived from CD4+ T cells sorted from PBMCs after approximately 19-hour stimulation, sampled from a patient who received antiretroviral therapy. The chain carries TRBV4-1 and TRBJ2-3; 12 positions match TRBD2. The origin of this receptor is an adult man with HIV who was CMV-seropositive. CDR3 sequence: CASSQETSGGPFVPQYF. The CDR3 DNA is TGCGCCAGCAGCCAAGAGACTAGCGGGGGTCCTTTTGTGCCGCAGTATTTT.